The next 26 T cell receptor beta chains were all read from a single sample in a study of T cell repertoires in cytomegalovirus infection. TCRdb re-analysed the reads in MiXCR, keeping a single row per CDR3 protein. The sample holds some 400,000 distinct CDR3 sequences, 15% to 20% seen once. The sequencing input was PBMCs. The receptors originated from a human donor in good health (CMV status not recorded). Some clones in this sample may be carry-over from other donors' samples.

Note on this clonotype: A read error may produce the germline difference seen at one junction end. The V call is TRBV27, the J call TRBJ1-6; 12 bases map to TRBD1. CDR1 and CDR2 (germline): MNHEY, SMNVEV (reference sequence). This CDR3 has 15 amino acids. CDR3 sequence (DNA): TGTGCCAGCAGTTTTGGGACAGGGGGCACTTCACTCCTCCACTTT. This codes for CASSFGTGGTSLLHF.

The CDR3 nucleotides read TGTGCCAGCAGCGAACGAAATAACCGACTAGATTACAATGAGCAGTTCTTC. It is translated as CASSERNNRLDYNEQFF. The chain combines TRBV7-9 with TRBJ2-1; D possibly corresponds to TRBD2 (6 bases). Trimming took 5 bases from V and 4 from J, leaving 21 bases between them. CDR1 is SEHNR, CDR2 FQNEAQ, per germline (reference sequence). The CDR3 covers 17 residues.

At least ten counts were recorded for this clonotype. This rearrangement joins TRBV7-6 to TRBJ1-4; D is ambiguous. The CDR3 contains 13 residues. Trimming left V 0 bases short and J 10 bases short, with 9 bases between. Germline CDR1 reads SGHVS; CDR2 reads FNYEAQ. As DNA, the CDR3 is TGTGCCAGCAGCTTAGCTTCCTACGGAAAACTGTTTTTT. Translation: CASSLASYGKLFF. Full variable domain (remainder filled in from reference TRBV7-6 and TRBJ1-4): GAGVSQSPRYKVTKRGQDVALRCDPISGHVSLYWYRQALGQGPEFLTYFNYEAQQDKSGLPNDRFSAERPEGSISTLTIQRTEQRDSAMYRCASSLASYGKLFFGSGTQLSVL.

V and J are TRBV20-1 and TRBJ2-2; D gene unclear. The ends were cut back, 1 base at V and 0 bases at J, with 9 bases in the middle. Germline assignment: CDR1 DFQATT and CDR2 SNEGSKA (reference sequence). This CDR3 contains 15 residues. CDR3 in amino acids: CSARVGLTNTGELFF. The CDR3 DNA sequence: TGCAGTGCTAGAGTGGGGTTGACGAACACCGGGGAGCTGTTTTTT.

This rearrangement joins TRBV7-9 to TRBJ2-3, with 11 bases that match TRBD2. Germline trimming cut 4 bases from V and 8 bases from J; bases unmatched to any gene: 14. This CDR3 region has 17 residues. Germline CDR1 SEHNR, CDR2 FQNEAQ (reference sequence). CDR3 nucleotides: TGTGCCAGCAGCTCCTGGACTAGCGGGTCTGGCAGGGGTACGCAGTATTTT. The encoded protein is CASSSWTSGSGRGTQYF.

This chain connects TRBV20-1 to TRBJ2-2, with a tentative D call TRBD2 (7 bases). CDR3 length: 16 amino acids. V was cut by 1 base and J by 0 bases, with 12 bases left in between. Germline V lookup: CDR1 DFQATT, CDR2 SNEGSKA (reference sequence). The CDR3: CSARAGGPANTGELFF. DNA for the CDR3: TGCAGTGCTAGAGCGGGGGGCCCCGCGAACACCGGGGAGCTGTTTTTT.

This clonotype was seen a few times. This CDR3 reads CASSLLPSMNTEAFF. DNA of the CDR3: TGTGCCAGCAGTTTATTACCCTCCATGAACACTGAAGCTTTCTTT. The gene calls are TRBV28 and TRBJ1-1; D gene uncertain. CDR1 is MDHEN and CDR2 is SYDVKM in the germline V gene. Trimming pared 1 base from V and 0 bases from J, leaving 9 bases between. The CDR3 has 15 amino acids.

This clonotype was seen ten or more times. The DNA of the CDR3 is TGTGCCAGCAGCCCTGGGGGCTCTGGGGCCAACGTCCTGACTTTC. Its translation: CASSPGGSGANVLTF. The chain carries TRBV7-2 and TRBJ2-6, with D perhaps assigned TRBD1 or TRBD2 (5 bases each). The CDR3 is made up of 15 amino acids. In germline, CDR1 is SGHTA, CDR2 FQGNSA. V dropped 5 bases and J dropped 0 bases, with 8 bases sitting between them.

V usage is TRBV2 and J usage is TRBJ2-3; perhaps D is TRBD1 or TRBD2 (6 bases each). CDR1 and CDR2 from the germline V gene are SNHLY and FYNNEI. V was shortened by 2 bases and J by 4 bases, with 16 bases between the two germline ends. This CDR3 has 16 residues. The CDR3 DNA reads TGTGCCAGCAGTGAAATGGGGGGCCAAGGCGCAGATACGCAGTATTTT. Translating it yields CASSEMGGQGADTQYF.

The rearrangement uses TRBV10-3 and TRBJ1-4; D uncertain. Trimming removed 0 bases at V and 11 bases at J, with 13 bases between. The CDR3 extends over 14 amino acids. Germline CDR1 reads ENHRY; CDR2 reads SYGVKD. CDR3 region: CAISESIGSVKLFF. The DNA of the CDR3 is TGTGCCATCAGTGAGTCGATTGGTTCAGTTAAACTGTTTTTT.

The sample holds many counts of this clonotype. The chain joins TRBV7-9 to TRBJ1-2, with 10 bases identical to TRBD1. CDR1 and CDR2 (germline): SEHNR, FQNEAQ (reference sequence). V gave up 5 bases and J gave up 4 bases; unmatched junction bases: 7. The CDR3 consists of 15 residues. The CDR3 bases are TGTGCCAGCAGCGCACGACAGGGGGCGTTCTATGGCTACACCTTC. Its protein product is CASSARQGAFYGYTF.

This clonotype was observed a handful of times. DNA of the CDR3: TGCGCCAGCAGTCAATCCCGGGACAGGGACCATTCAGATACGCAGTATTTT. Translation gives CASSQSRDRDHSDTQYF. The genes are TRBV23-1 and TRBJ2-3; 9 bases are a match to TRBD1. Being an ORF, TRBV23-1 has a function that is uncertain. The CDR3 is 17 residues long. The ends lost 0 bases at V and 4 bases at J; junction bases unmatched: 8.

The J gene is TRBJ1-2, the V gene TRBV7-9; 8 nucleotides line up with TRBD1. Germline CDR1 is SEHNR and CDR2 is FQNEAQ (reference sequence). This CDR3 comprises 14 residues. V was pared by 4 bases and J by 4 bases, with 5 bases of the junction left unmatched. CDR3 region: CASSSGGASYGYTF. The CDR3 bases are TGTGCCAGCAGCTCAGGGGGCGCGAGCTATGGCTACACCTTC.

This clonotype has just a few counts. This rearrangement joins TRBV5-6 to TRBJ2-7, with D uncertain. Trimming stripped 2 bases from V and 5 bases from J, with 8 bases between. CDR3 length equals 12 residues. The germline V gene encodes CDR1 SGHDT and CDR2 YYEEEE. CDR3 sequence reads: CASSFLIHEQYF. CDR3 bases: TGTGCCAGCAGCTTTTTAATCCACGAGCAGTACTTC.

This clonotype occurred a few times. The chain is built from TRBV20-1 and TRBJ2-3; D unresolved. Germline CDR1 and CDR2: DFQATT and SNEGSKA (reference sequence). V lost 2 bases and J 5 bases, leaving 11 bases between the germline ends. The CDR3 extends over 13 amino acids. The CDR3 DNA is TGCAGTGCTAGATATAATTCCGGAGATACGCAGTATTTT. Translating gives CSARYNSGDTQYF.

This clonotype was recorded at least ten times. The rearrangement uses TRBV7-2 and TRBJ2-5; no firm D call. Germline V lookup: CDR1 SGHTA, CDR2 FQGNSA. The V end lost 6 bases, the J end lost 5 bases, and 7 bases lay between the germline ends. The CDR3 has 11 amino acids. The CDR3 DNA is TGTGCCAGCAGGTCTGGGGAGACCCAGTACTTC. Amino acids: CASRSGETQYF.

This clonotype was picked up many times. The gene calls are TRBV7-2 and TRBJ2-1, with D perhaps being TRBD1 or TRBD2 (5 bases each). The germline gives CDR1 SGHTA, CDR2 FQGNSA. The CDR3 has 13 amino acids. Trimming left V 2 bases short and J 10 bases short, with 12 bases between. As DNA, the CDR3 is TGTGCCAGCAGCTTACGGGGCCTTAAGGAGCAGTTCTTC. As protein: CASSLRGLKEQFF.

This clonotype was counted only a few times. The chain links TRBV12-3 or TRBV12-4 to TRBJ2-1; 9 nucleotides align to TRBD1. J was trimmed by 8 bases and V by 5 bases; bases with no gene match: 10. The CDR3 loop spans 15 amino acids. The CDR3 loop reads CASSLRDRARDEQFF. Here the CDR3 DNA reads TGTGCCAGCAGTCTCCGGGACAGGGCAAGGGATGAGCAGTTCTTC.

The J gene is TRBJ2-1, the V gene TRBV5-4; D not certain. Trimming took 3 bases from V and 7 from J, leaving 5 bases between them. This CDR3 is 11 amino acids long. The germline CDR1 and CDR2 sequences are SGHNT and YYREEE (reference sequence). The CDR3 sequence: CASSSDNEQFF. For the CDR3, the DNA is TGTGCCAGCAGCTCCGATAATGAGCAGTTCTTC.

Many counts were recorded for this clonotype. The chain employs TRBV20-1 and TRBJ2-3, with TRBD1 as a possible D gene (6 bases). The germline V gene has CDR1 DFQATT and CDR2 SNEGSKA (reference sequence). This CDR3 has 16 amino acids. Trimming took off 5 bases at V and 3 bases at J, with 21 bases between the two ends. CDR3 in amino acids: CSAVGDTYPRTDTQYF. The CDR3 coding sequence is TGCAGTGCTGTTGGGGACACTTACCCGAGGACAGATACGCAGTATTTT.

The chain joins TRBV11-2 to TRBJ1-3; 7 nucleotides agree with TRBD1. The CDR3 contains 13 residues. Trimming at V came to 5 bases and at J to 4 bases, leaving 2 bases not matched to a gene. The germline CDR1 and CDR2 sequences are SGHAT and FQNNGV. CDR3 DNA: TGTGCCAGCAGCCGACAGGGAGGAAACACCATATATTTT. This sequence encodes CASSRQGGNTIYF.

Turning to this clonotype: A read error may account for a junction end that differs from germline. The chain employs TRBV20-1 and TRBJ2-3; maybe TRBD2 (6 bases). CDR1 DFQATT and CDR2 SNEGSKA come from the germline V gene (reference sequence). This CDR3 region has 11 residues. The CDR3 reads CSARTSSHGDF. The CDR3 region has the DNA TGCAGTGCTAGAACTAGCTCCCATGGGGATTTT.

V is TRBV11-3 and J is TRBJ2-1; D unresolved. CDR3 length: 15 amino acids. Germline V CDR1 and CDR2: SGHNT, YENEEA. V lost 1 base, J lost 1 base, and 8 bases lay in between. DNA of the CDR3: TGTGCCAGCAGCTTAGTACGCCGTTCCTACAATGAGCAGTTCTTC. Its translation: CASSLVRRSYNEQFF.

This clonotype has at least ten counts. CDR3 sequence reads: CASSLYRGALTDTQYF. CDR3 nucleotide sequence: TGTGCCAGCAGCCTCTATCGCGGGGCTCTCACAGATACGCAGTATTTT. The chain employs TRBV7-2 and TRBJ2-3; tentatively, D is TRBD2 (6 bases). The CDR3 covers 16 residues. The ends were cut back, 5 bases at V and 2 bases at J, with 17 bases in the middle. Per the germline V gene, CDR1 is SGHTA and CDR2 is FQGNSA.

The chain employs TRBV12-3 or TRBV12-4 and TRBJ2-7, with D possibly TRBD1 on 5 matching bases. V was cut by 5 bases and J by 3 bases, with 14 bases left in between. The CDR3 contains 14 residues. The CDR3 sequence is CASSPRRDSYEQYF. The CDR3 DNA reads TGTGCCAGCAGTCCCCGCCGAGACAGCTACGAGCAGTACTTC.

This CDR3 is CASAPGLATYNEQFF. The CDR3 bases are TGTGCTAGTGCCCCGGGACTAGCTACTTACAATGAGCAGTTCTTC. The chain is built from TRBV12-5 and TRBJ2-1; TRBD2 matches at 9 bases. V lost 7 bases and J lost 4; bases outside the gene matches: 8. CDR3 size: 15 residues. Germline assignment: CDR1 LGHNT and CDR2 FRNRAP.